This T cell receptor (beta chain) was captured in a study of blood T cell repertoires in COVID-19. Original handling: Researchers report that nucleated cell counts were estimated from reference gene primer amplification. Repertoires were generated with immunoSEQ multiplex PCR, while TCRdb's copy carries only in-frame clones and drops some. V, J and clone size derive from that table, while D and trimming were established from the DNA sequence. The sample records hundreds of thousands of clones, around 90% being singletons. Participants came from about 24 US areas, aged about 18 to 100 years. Donors were grouped by their self-reported clinical history. V was pared by 0 bases and J by 3 bases, with 5 bases of the junction left unmatched. The CDR3 loop spans 15 amino acids. Per germline, CDR1 LGHNA and CDR2 YNFKEQ.

The TCR was taken from a woman aged 50 to 65 who had recovered from COVID-19. What was sequenced was PBMCs or T cells enriched from blood (not recorded which). The J gene is TRBJ2-7, the V gene TRBV4-2, with 7 nucleotides matching TRBD2. This CDR3 reads CASSQDLADYYEQYF. In DNA form, the CDR3 reads TGTGCCAGCAGCCAAGATCTAGCGGACTACTACGAGCAGTACTTC.